The 4 T cell receptor beta chains reported below all come from one sample, sequenced in a study of cytomegalovirus exposure and HLA in healthy donors (dated by TCRdb to the late 2010s). Library preparation employed the immunoSEQ multiplex PCR assay. For the multiplex PCR, a mixture combining 60 forward primers for TCR Vbeta segments and 13 reverse primers for TCR Jbeta segments was used. What TCRdb holds here is the immuneACCESS table cut down to in-frame rearrangements. Part of the clones is not present; checked against another copy, under half of the missing clones reflect an unresolved V gene, and the others are unexplained. The sample table shows approximately 80,000 clones, and about four fifths are seen once. The top ten clonotypes cover around 3.9% of the sample. Sequencing used PBMCs. The receptors were gathered from a man between 60 and 75 years old in good health and CMV-seronegative.

This chain uses TRBV2 with TRBJ2-5; no clear D gene. Trimming took off 5 bases at V and 1 base at J, with 11 bases between the two ends. There are 14 residues in the CDR3. Per germline, CDR1 SNHLY and CDR2 FYNNEI. CDR3 in DNA: TGTGCCAGCAGTCGCGACACAGCCCAAGAGACCCAGTACTTC. Translated, it gives CASSRDTAQETQYF.

The V and J genes are TRBV27 and TRBJ1-3; D ambiguous. Germline loops: CDR1 MNHEY, CDR2 SMNVEV (reference sequence). Trimming shortened V by 6 bases and J by 0 bases, and 9 bases separated the two germline ends. CDR3 length: 14 residues. The CDR3 sequence: CASSESNSGNTIYF. Written as DNA, the CDR3 is TGTGCCAGCAGCGAGAGTAACTCTGGAAACACCATATATTTT.

The rearrangement links TRBV5-8 to TRBJ1-1, with D maybe TRBD1 (6 bases). This CDR3 region has 14 residues. Germline V lookup: CDR1 SGHTS, CDR2 YDEGEE. The germline V and J ends were trimmed by 4 bases and 4 bases, with 14 bases remaining between them. The CDR3 reads CASSEYREGTEAFF. The CDR3 region has the DNA TGTGCCAGCAGCGAGTACAGGGAAGGCACTGAAGCTTTCTTT.

The chain is built from TRBV5-6 and TRBJ2-5, with D possibly being TRBD1 (7 bases). Looked up from germline, CDR1 is SGHDT and CDR2 is YYEEEE. Trimming pared 9 bases from V and 2 bases from J, leaving 17 bases between. The length of the CDR3 is 14 residues. CDR3 DNA sequence: TGTGCCACCACTGGAGGGGGCCCTCAAGAGACCCAGTACTTC. It translates to CATTGGGPQETQYF.